Each of the 21 T cell receptor beta chains below was sequenced from the same sample in a study of blood T cell repertoires in COVID-19. Some clones are missing from TCRdb's copy, which holds only in-frame ones; the method was immunoSEQ multiplex PCR. The sample has fewer than 250,000 clones, around four fifths seen once. The specimen was peripheral blood. The receptors derive from a woman aged 35 to 49 with active or convalescent COVID-19.

The CDR3: CATQLAGGTEQFF. In DNA form, the CDR3 reads TGTGCCACCCAACTAGCGGGAGGCACTGAGCAGTTCTTC. The gene calls are TRBV6-4 and TRBJ2-1, with 12 bases aligning to TRBD2. J gave up 9 bases and V 10 bases, and 7 bases lay outside the gene matches. Per germline, CDR1 MRHNA and CDR2 SNTAGT. The CDR3 covers 13 residues.

The CDR3 nucleotides read TGTGCCTGGGGGACAGGGCCTAGCACAGATACGCAGTATTTT. Amino acids: CAWGTGPSTDTQYF. The V gene is TRBV30, the J gene TRBJ2-3, with 9 bases identical to TRBD1. Germline CDR1 GTSNPN, CDR2 SVGIG (reference sequence). J gave up 0 bases and V 5 bases, and 3 bases lay outside the gene matches. The CDR3 sequence is 14 residues long.

Written as DNA, the CDR3 is TGTGCCAGCAGGCAGGACTGGCGCTTTGAAGCTTTCTTT. Translation gives CASRQDWRFEAFF. The chain combines TRBV12-3 or TRBV12-4 with TRBJ1-1; D is unclear. The CDR3 runs to 13 residues. Trimming took 6 bases from V and 7 from J, leaving 15 bases between them.

The CDR3 sequence is CASSQDTSGGAYNEQFF. As DNA, the CDR3 is TGCGCCAGCAGCCAAGACACTAGCGGGGGGGCATACAATGAGCAGTTCTTC. The chain links TRBV4-3 to TRBJ2-1, with 13 bases aligning to TRBD2. CDR3 length: 17 residues. Per germline, CDR1 LGHNA and CDR2 YSLEER. J lost 4 bases, V lost 0 bases, and 3 bases had no gene match.

DNA for the CDR3: TGTGCCACCAGTGGTCTTAATGCGGGGTCAGGCAAAGAGACCCAGTACTTC. As protein: CATSGLNAGSGKETQYF. The chain couples TRBV24-1 to TRBJ2-5, with D possibly matching TRBD2 (6 bases). With 5 bases removed from V and 3 bases from J, the gap between germline ends came to 21 bases. Germline CDR1 and CDR2: KGHDR and SFDVKD. The CDR3 spans 17 residues.

The gene calls are TRBV5-4 and TRBJ2-3; 7 bases fit TRBD2. The J segment lost 0 bases and the V segment lost 1 base, leaving 2 bases of the junction unmatched. The CDR3 is 15 amino acids. Germline V gene sequence: CDR1 SGHNT, CDR2 YYREEE (reference sequence). The CDR3: CASSLSSGSTDTQYF. The CDR3 nucleotides read TGTGCCAGCAGCTTGTCTAGCGGAAGCACAGATACGCAGTATTTT.

The V gene is TRBV27, the J gene TRBJ1-3; tentative D call: TRBD1 (6 bases). The CDR3 runs 15 residues. V lost 5 bases and J lost 1, with 12 bases in between. Germline V lookup: CDR1 MNHEY, CDR2 SMNVEV (reference sequence). CDR3 coding DNA: TGTGCCAGCAGTCTAGGGGGGGGATCTGGAAACACCATATATTTT. It translates to CASSLGGGSGNTIYF.

The chain is built from TRBV25-1 and TRBJ2-3; tentatively, D is TRBD1 (5 bases). Germline V gives CDR1 MGHDK, CDR2 SYGVNS. Trimming removed 4 bases from V and 4 bases from J, with 21 bases in between. The CDR3 is 17 residues long. CDR3 bases: TGTGCCAGCAGTGCCCGAAGGGGCATTTCCGTTGCAGATACGCAGTATTTT. It yields the protein CASSARRGISVADTQYF.

This clone showed up many times. This chain joins TRBV10-3 and TRBJ1-5; maybe TRBD1 (5 bases). Trimming removed 3 bases at V and 4 bases at J, with 13 bases between. Germline lookup yields CDR1 ENHRY and CDR2 SYGVKD. There are 15 residues in the CDR3. The CDR3 region has the DNA TGTGCCATCAGTGAAGGTTCAGGGCGGAATCAGCCCCAGCATTTT. It encodes CAISEGSGRNQPQHF.

CDR3 region: CASRLDRNTEAFF. In DNA, the CDR3 is TGTGCCAGCAGGCTAGACAGGAACACTGAAGCTTTCTTT. The gene calls are TRBV28 and TRBJ1-1, with D maybe TRBD1 (5 bases). Deletions cut 6 bases from V and 1 base from J, with 9 bases between. The CDR3 totals 13 residues. Germline lookup yields CDR1 MDHEN and CDR2 SYDVKM.

This sequence joins TRBV19 and TRBJ1-6; no clear D. The CDR3 covers 14 residues. V lost 1 base to trimming and J lost 7 bases, with 8 bases between them. CDR1 is LNHDA and CDR2 is SQIVND in the germline V gene (reference sequence). The CDR3 sequence is CASSIGLMNSPLHF. The CDR3 coding sequence is TGTGCCAGTAGTATAGGCCTAATGAATTCACCCCTCCACTTT.

This rearrangement joins TRBV7-9 to TRBJ1-2; D is uncertain. Germline assignment: CDR1 SEHNR and CDR2 FQNEAQ (reference sequence). The germline V and J ends were trimmed by 5 bases and 4 bases, with 14 bases remaining between them. CDR3 length equals 14 residues. The CDR3 DNA reads TGTGCCAGCAGCCCAGACTCAAGGAGCTATGGCTACACCTTC. Its translation is CASSPDSRSYGYTF.

The chain has TRBV28 and TRBJ2-7, with D perhaps matching TRBD2 (6 bases). V lost 6 bases and J lost 4, with 22 bases in between. Germline V gives CDR1 MDHEN, CDR2 SYDVKM. The CDR3 consists of 16 residues. CDR3: CASSPRGGRALYEQYF. CDR3 in DNA: TGTGCCAGCAGCCCCCGTGGGGGGAGAGCCCTTTACGAGCAGTACTTC.

The DNA of the CDR3 is TGTGCCAGCAGCCAATGGGGACAGGGTAATGATAATGGCTACACCTTC. Translation gives CASSQWGQGNDNGYTF. V gene TRBV3-1 (or the pseudogene TRBV3-2) combines with J gene TRBJ1-2; the match to TRBD1 covers 9 bases. The CDR3 has 16 residues. The V and J ends lost 2 bases and 6 bases, in that order; junction bases with no gene match: 10. CDR1 is LGHDT, CDR2 YNNKEL, per germline (reference sequence).

This clone was detected a few times. The chain recombines TRBV28 with TRBJ1-3, with a tentative D call TRBD1 (5 bases). V gave up 6 bases and J gave up 4 bases, with 13 bases separating them. CDR3 length equals 14 residues. Germline V gene data show CDR1 as MDHEN and CDR2 as SYDVKM. The CDR3 reads CASSGGSSGNTIYF. The CDR3 DNA is TGTGCCAGCAGCGGGGGGTCTTCGGGAAACACCATATATTTT. Together with reference TRBV28 and TRBJ1-3, the CDR3 gives the full variable domain: DVKVTQSSRYLVKRTGEKVFLECVQDMDHENMFWYRQDPGLGLRLIYFSYDVKMKEKGDIPEGYSVSREKKERFSLILESASTNQTSMYLCASSGGSSGNTIYFGEGSWLTVV.

The chain is built from TRBV15 and TRBJ1-4, with 7 positions matching TRBD1. Trimming at V came to 8 bases and at J to 8 bases, leaving 11 bases not matched to a gene. The length of the CDR3 is 14 residues. Germline V lookup: CDR1 LNHNV, CDR2 YYDKDF (reference sequence). CDR3 in DNA: TGTGCCACCGAGATAGACAGGGATCGGGAAAAACTGTTTTTT. Its translation: CATEIDRDREKLFF.

The chain carries TRBV5-5 and TRBJ2-7; 9 nucleotides agree with TRBD2. V shed 0 bases, J shed 3 bases, and the junction held 7 bases outside the gene matches. CDR1 is SGHKS and CDR2 is YYEKEE in the germline V gene (reference sequence). The CDR3 spans 16 residues. CDR3 bases: TGTGCCAGCAGCTTGGCTCTAGCGGGAACCCTCTACGAGCAGTACTTC. Residues: CASSLALAGTLYEQYF.

The gene calls are TRBV30 and TRBJ1-1; D is unresolved. The CDR3 loop spans 12 amino acids. Germline CDR1 reads GTSNPN; CDR2 reads SVGIG (reference sequence). V was clipped by 0 bases and J by 7 bases, with 9 bases between them. The CDR3 protein is CAWSVLGIEAFF. The DNA for the CDR3 is TGTGCCTGGAGTGTACTGGGCATTGAAGCTTTCTTT. Filled out from reference TRBV30 and TRBJ1-1, the complete variable domain reads SQTIHQWPATLVQPVGSPLSLECTVEGTSNPNLYWYRQAAGRGLQLLFYSVGIGQISSEVPQNLSASRPQDRQFILSSKKLLLSDSGFYLCAWSVLGIEAFFGQGTRLTVV.

This rearrangement joins TRBV7-3 to TRBJ1-2; TRBD1 is a possible D gene (5 bases). Per germline, CDR1 SGHTA and CDR2 FQGTGA. This CDR3 is 13 amino acids long. V lost 4 bases to trimming and J lost 8 bases, with 14 bases between them. The CDR3, as DNA: TGTGCCAGCAGCTCTACAGGCCACGGGGGCTACACCTTC. Translated, it gives CASSSTGHGGYTF.

The V gene is TRBV28, the J gene TRBJ1-5; no definite D call. The germline V gene has CDR1 MDHEN and CDR2 SYDVKM. Trimming pared 4 bases from V and 0 bases from J, leaving 10 bases between. The CDR3 extends over 15 amino acids. CDR3 nucleotides: TGTGCCAGCAGTTGGACGGGAAATAGCAATCAGCCCCAGCATTTT. Protein product: CASSWTGNSNQPQHF.

The chain joins TRBV4-1 to TRBJ2-5; D is undetermined. CDR1 and CDR2 (germline): MGHRA, YSYEKL. The length of the CDR3 is 17 residues. The V end lost 1 base, the J end lost 0 bases, and 15 bases lay between the germline ends. The CDR3 sequence is CASSQVEVALYQETQYF. Here the CDR3 DNA reads TGCGCCAGCAGCCAAGTAGAGGTAGCCTTGTACCAAGAGACCCAGTACTTC.